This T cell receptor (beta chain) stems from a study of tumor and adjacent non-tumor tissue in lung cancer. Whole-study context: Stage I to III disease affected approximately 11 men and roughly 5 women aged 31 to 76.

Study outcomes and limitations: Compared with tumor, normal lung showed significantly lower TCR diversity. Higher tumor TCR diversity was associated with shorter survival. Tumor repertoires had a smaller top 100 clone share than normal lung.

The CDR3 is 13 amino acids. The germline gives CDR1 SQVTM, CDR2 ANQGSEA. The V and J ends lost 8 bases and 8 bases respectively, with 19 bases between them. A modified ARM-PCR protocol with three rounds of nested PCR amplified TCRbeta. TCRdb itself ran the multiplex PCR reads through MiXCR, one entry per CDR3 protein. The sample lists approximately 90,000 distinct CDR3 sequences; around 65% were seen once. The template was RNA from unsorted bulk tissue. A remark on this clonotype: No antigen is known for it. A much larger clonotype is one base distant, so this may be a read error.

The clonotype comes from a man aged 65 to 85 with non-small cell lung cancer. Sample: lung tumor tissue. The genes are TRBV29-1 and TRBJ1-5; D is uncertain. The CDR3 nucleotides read TGCAGCATTGCACGGAATATCGGGGAGCCCCAGCATTTT. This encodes CSIARNIGEPQHF.